This TCR beta chain was observed in a study of beta chain features in type 1 diabetes (dated by TCRdb to between 2018 and 2020). Background on the whole study: No differences in mean age, gender distribution, total cell number or subset yield were found between patients and healthy donors. A total of some 100,000,000 sorted cells were examined across all samples, and the number of cells per subset was strongly correlated with RNA yield. In the study, TCRB repertoires of sorted circulating CD4+ T cell subsets from recently diagnosed type 1 diabetes patients were compared with those of matched healthy donors. Regulatory and stem cell-like memory subsets were isolated from only 8 patients and about 8 healthy donors, whereas naive and central memory subsets came from all 30 or so donors. Points the paper makes about the study in general: PCR might favor shorter templates, but patient and control samples were amplified and corrected together, so any skew would affect both groups equally. Because cDNA rather than genomic DNA was sequenced, highly expressing activated cells could have been over-represented, although no difference in activation and CD3 levels was found between groups. At VDJ recombination sites, patients with type 1 diabetes made fewer insertions and deleted more nucleotides, a pattern implying thymic rearrangement abnormalities. Type 1 diabetes patients showed a moderate but significant shortening of TCRB CDR3 length in all four CD4+ subsets. Because small numbers of individuals were included in the HLA sub-analyses, any influence of HLA type on TCRB rearrangement was left unresolved. Naive, central memory and regulatory TCRB repertoires appeared to be more alike among patients than among healthy donors.

This clone has just a few counts. Its antigen target is currently unknown. Qualities for individual bases were not recorded, and no much larger clone is one base off. Other DNA sequences within the sample encode an identical CDR3. A single peripheral blood draw of around 0.11 L on average was collected from each donor into heparinised tubes. Naive, central memory, regulatory and stem cell-like memory CD4+ T cells were sorted on a BD FACSAria II using a panel including CD45RO, CCR7, CD25, CD127, CD95 and CD27. Purity was above 95% for every sorted population. PBMCs were isolated right away by Lymphoprep density gradient centrifugation and were stained directly, without culture. Samples were stained and sorted in pairs, with one healthy donor and one patient per experiment, so that batch effects were minimized. From a lookup of the germline V gene, CDR1 and CDR2 are SGDLS and YYNGEE. Compared with germline, V lacks 0 bases and J lacks 3 bases; bases without a gene match: 1. The CDR3 sequence holds 15 residues, the cysteine and phenylalanine included. The sequence is cut down to CDR3 DNA, 45 bases in frame from base 1.

The entire isolated RNA was reverse transcribed using the High Capacity cDNA Reverse Transcription Kit, and thus expressed TCRB transcripts were sequenced. Deep immunoSEQ sequencing was applied to naive, central memory and regulatory T cell samples, giving an average of about 3.4 million total reads per sample. After sorted cells were lysed in RLT buffer, RNA was extracted with DNase-treated RNeasy Micro or Mini kits, with the choice depending on cell number. Each cell subset was processed on its own to prevent cross-contamination, while patient and healthy donor samples were processed together. Using the immunoSEQ multiplex PCR, TCRB sequences were amplified from cDNA into 87-bp fragments spanning the CDR3 region. The amplicons were sequenced using the Illumina HiSeq platform. The authors' analysis ran thus. PCR bias was computationally corrected using synthetic template baselines, reads within Hamming distance 2 were collapsed, and singletons that could not be merged were discarded. Reads were aligned against IMGT so that V, D and J genes, CDR3 length and insertions or deletions at six rearrangement sites could be assigned. Within each subset, clonotype counts were normalized to sorted cell number, and only after that were true diversity and Gini coefficients computed with the tcR R package. Repertoire sharing was quantified using the overlap coefficient calculated on TCRB nucleotide sequences. Out-of-frame TCRB sequences from naive cells were analyzed to stand in for the pre-selection repertoire. Not all clones reach the TCRdb copy of this immuneACCESS table, which keeps in-frame sequences only. Checked studies attribute under half of the gap to unresolved V genes and leave the rest unexplained. That table gives V, J and clone size, and the DNA gave D and trimming. The table for this sample lists under 800,000 clones; around 15% of them were counted only once. Of the sample, 0.093% is held by the ten largest clones.

This sequence uses TRBV9 and TRBJ2-5, with 11 bases in between that match TRBD2. Material: naive CD4+ T cells from blood. Taken with the paper, the label for cell subset or site translates to: true naive CD4+ T cells. This sequence originates from a man in his late teens or twenties in good health. Here is the DNA: TGTGCCAGCAGCGTAGGACTAGCGGGAAAAGAGACCCAGTACTTC. Its coded protein is CASSVGLAGKETQYF.